The 27 T cell receptor beta chains reported below all come from one sample, sequenced in a study of regulatory T cells in long-lasting Graves disease. Both iRepertoire HTBI primers and Arm-PCR of CDR3 regions were used to build the TCR beta libraries. Each CDR3 protein is one row after TCRdb ran MiXCR on the multiplex PCR reads. The profile shows fewer than 550,000 distinct CDR3 sequences, roughly 21% of them singletons. Time point noted: persistent/refractory GD, antithyroid drugs over 5 years with positive TRAb. Extracted RNA from PBMCs served as the source of the TCR library. The sequencing used peripheral blood mononuclear cells (PBMCs), collected when the disease was refractory, from a patient treated with antithyroid drugs. These receptors came from a female donor with Graves disease.

This clonotype was recorded a few times. The chain recombines TRBV19 with TRBJ1-4; the D gene is possibly TRBD1 (6 bases). V lost 1 base to trimming and J lost 13 bases, with 16 bases between them. The CDR3 runs 14 residues. Germline assignment: CDR1 LNHDA and CDR2 SQIVND (reference sequence). The CDR3 nucleotides read TGTGCCAGTAGTATAGTGGGGGGCAATGGAGGACTGTTTTTT. Its translation is CASSIVGGNGGLFF.

The rearrangement joins TRBV9 to TRBJ2-2; D gene ambiguous. In germline, CDR1 is SGDLS, CDR2 YYNGEE. This CDR3 has 14 amino acids. V lost 0 bases, J lost 7 bases, and 10 bases lay in between. Here the CDR3 reads CASSVARPGGELFF. CDR3 sequence (DNA): TGTGCCAGCAGCGTAGCAAGGCCCGGCGGGGAGCTGTTTTTT.

This chain links TRBV7-9 with TRBJ2-1; the D gene is possibly TRBD1 (6 bases). This CDR3 contains 14 residues. V lost 1 base and J 7 bases, leaving 11 bases between the germline ends. Germline loops: CDR1 SEHNR, CDR2 FQNEAQ (reference sequence). This chain's CDR3 is CASSLVAGDNEQFF. CDR3 DNA: TGTGCCAGCAGCTTAGTGGCAGGGGATAATGAGCAGTTCTTC.

The table lists this clonotype with many counts. This sequence joins TRBV12-3 or TRBV12-4 and TRBJ1-2; 9 nucleotides line up with TRBD1. V shed 4 bases and J 2 bases; nucleotides not matched to a gene: 5. The CDR3 runs 15 residues. DNA for the CDR3: TGTGCCAGCAGTTCCCCGGGGACAGGGAACTATGGCTACACCTTC. Protein product: CASSSPGTGNYGYTF.

For this clonotype: Its ends do not fully match the called genes, so a read error is possible. The chain uses TRBV20-1 and TRBJ2-7, with D uncertain. Germline lookup yields CDR1 DFQATT and CDR2 SNEGSKA (reference sequence). The CDR3 length is 12 residues. DNA of the CDR3: TGCAGTGCTAGGGACGCCCCCTACGGGCAGTACTTC. Protein sequence: CSARDAPYGQYF.

Here the CDR3 DNA reads TGTGCTAGTGGTTTACAGGGGCCCCAGTACTTC. This translates into CASGLQGPQYF. The J gene is TRBJ2-5, the V gene TRBV12-5; 7 bases are shared with TRBD1. Germline V gives CDR1 LGHNT, CDR2 FRNRAP. Trimming removed 3 bases from V and 9 bases from J; junction bases left unmatched: 1. The CDR3 covers 11 residues.

The chain employs TRBV7-9 and TRBJ2-7, with TRBD2 as a possible D gene (8 bases). V dropped 2 bases and J dropped 0 bases, with 20 bases sitting between them. The germline CDR1 and CDR2 sequences are SEHNR and FQNEAQ (reference sequence). This CDR3 contains 18 residues. CDR3 coding DNA: TGTGCCAGCAGCTTAACGGGAGGGGGCGCGGGACACTCCTACGAGCAGTACTTC. Protein sequence: CASSLTGGGAGHSYEQYF.

This clonotype was seen more than once but under ten times. This chain uses TRBV3-1 with TRBJ1-1; TRBD1 is a possible D gene (6 bases). Trimming removed 1 base at V and 0 bases at J, with 15 bases between. The CDR3 runs 17 residues. Per germline, CDR1 LGHDT and CDR2 YNNKEL (reference sequence). The CDR3 coding sequence is TGTGCCAGCAGCCAAGTGGGGGCCGGCCGCCTGAACACTGAAGCTTTCTTT. It is translated as CASSQVGAGRLNTEAFF.

The CDR3 sequence is CSVEVPSTRVAVSYEQYF. CDR3 nucleotide sequence: TGCAGCGTTGAAGTCCCCTCGACTAGGGTGGCGGTCTCCTACGAGCAGTACTTC. V gene TRBV29-1 combines with J gene TRBJ2-7; D possibly corresponds to TRBD2 (6 bases). Germline V gene sequence: CDR1 SQVTM, CDR2 ANQGSEA. Trimming removed 1 base from V and 0 bases from J, with 22 bases in between. This CDR3 has 18 residues.

With regard to this clonotype: A much larger clone is a single base away; this may be a read error. The genes are TRBV2 and TRBJ1-6; D remains ambiguous. V lost 3 bases and J lost 13, with 10 bases in between. CDR3 size: 12 residues. The V gene's germline CDR1 is SNHLY and CDR2 FYNNEI. The CDR3 region has the DNA TGTGCCAGCAGTGACGGCCCGTCGCCCCTCCACTTT. It translates to CASSDGPSPLHF.

The gene calls are TRBV7-3 and TRBJ2-7; 7 positions agree with TRBD1. The germline V gene has CDR1 SGHTA and CDR2 FQGTGA. The CDR3 runs 12 residues. Trimming at V came to 4 bases and at J to 6 bases, leaving 3 bases not matched to a gene. CDR3 residues: CASSSAGGEQYF. In nucleotides, the CDR3 is TGTGCCAGCAGCTCTGCAGGGGGCGAGCAGTACTTC. The whole variable domain, remainder taken from reference TRBV7-3 and TRBJ2-7, is GAGVSQTPSNKVTEKGKYVELRCDPISGHTALYWYRQSLGQGPEFLIYFQGTGAADDSGLPNDRFFAVRPEGSVSTLKIQRTERGDSAVYLCASSSAGGEQYFGPGTRLTVT.

This clonotype was seen a handful of times. J is TRBJ2-7 and V is TRBV20-1, with D unresolved. Germline values: CDR1 DFQATT, CDR2 SNEGSKA (reference sequence). Trimming removed 3 bases from V and 4 bases from J, with 10 bases in between. There are 12 residues in the CDR3. The CDR3 DNA reads as TGCAGTGCTAGCCGACACCCATACGAGCAGTACTTC. Amino acid sequence: CSASRHPYEQYF.

This clonotype was counted at least ten times. V and J are TRBV2 and TRBJ2-7; D may be TRBD2 (6 bases). The CDR3 is 12 residues long. Germline assignment: CDR1 SNHLY and CDR2 FYNNEI. V was cut by 6 bases and J by 7 bases, with 13 bases left in between. The CDR3 sequence: CASSYRDLEQYF. DNA for the CDR3: TGTGCCAGCAGCTACCGGGACTTGGAGCAGTACTTC.

This clonotype was picked up many times. The chain couples TRBV28 to TRBJ2-7; 10 bases match TRBD1. The CDR3 spans 15 residues. V gave up 1 base and J gave up 2 bases; unmatched junction bases: 2. Germline assignment: CDR1 MDHEN and CDR2 SYDVKM. The CDR3 DNA is TGTGCCAGCAGTTTATTCGGGACAGGGGCCTACGAGCAGTACTTC. It yields the protein CASSLFGTGAYEQYF. Based on the CDR3 plus reference TRBV28 and TRBJ2-7, the full variable domain is DVKVTQSSRYLVKRTGEKVFLECVQDMDHENMFWYRQDPGLGLRLIYFSYDVKMKEKGDIPEGYSVSREKKERFSLILESASTNQTSMYLCASSLFGTGAYEQYFGPGTRLTVT.

The chain joins TRBV4-3 to TRBJ1-3; 7 positions agree with TRBD1. The CDR3 sequence is 15 residues long. V was pared by 6 bases and J by 4 bases, with 9 bases of the junction left unmatched. Germline CDR1 LGHNA, CDR2 YSLEER. The CDR3 nucleotides are TGCGCCAGCAGTGTCCAACAGGGGCCCGGAAACACCATATATTTT. Protein sequence: CASSVQQGPGNTIYF.

Worth noting for this clonotype: This likely traces to a read error, being one base from a far larger clone. The chain joins TRBV10-3 to TRBJ1-1; 7 nucleotides agree with TRBD1. The CDR3 consists of 15 residues. The J segment lost 1 base and the V segment lost 5 bases, leaving 7 bases of the junction unmatched. Germline CDR1 reads ENHRY; CDR2 reads SYGVKD. The CDR3 nucleotides are TGTGCCATCAGTACCACAGGGACAGAGAACACTGAAGCTTTCTTT. Residues: CAISTTGTENTEAFF.

This clonotype was seen a handful of times. The chain uses TRBV29-1 and TRBJ2-5; 7 bases fit TRBD2. J was trimmed by 3 bases and V by 6 bases; bases with no gene match: 13. CDR1 is SQVTM and CDR2 is ANQGSEA in the germline V gene. The CDR3 extends over 15 amino acids. DNA for the CDR3: TGCAGCGTAGACACGCCGGGAGGAGTGGAAGAGACCCAGTACTTC. Translation: CSVDTPGGVEETQYF.

The chain employs TRBV3-1 and TRBJ1-5; TRBD1 aligns across 8 bases. Per the germline V gene, CDR1 is LGHDT and CDR2 is YNNKEL (reference sequence). The CDR3 extends over 16 amino acids. V gave up 4 bases and J gave up 4 bases; unmatched junction bases: 9. The CDR3: CASSRSGQGANQPQHF. The CDR3 DNA reads as TGTGCCAGCAGCCGAAGCGGGCAGGGGGCGAATCAGCCCCAGCATTTT.

V is TRBV19 and J is TRBJ1-2; 9 bases are a match to TRBD1. Germline trimming cut 3 bases from V and 5 bases from J; bases unmatched to any gene: 13. The germline gives CDR1 LNHDA, CDR2 SQIVND (reference sequence). The CDR3 length is 17 residues. This chain's CDR3 is CASSIKLPGTGIYGYTF. The CDR3 region has the DNA TGTGCCAGTAGTATCAAGCTCCCCGGGACAGGGATTTATGGCTACACCTTC. The whole variable domain, filled in from reference TRBV19 and TRBJ1-2, reads DGGITQSPKYLFRKEGQNVTLSCEQNLNHDAMYWYRQDPGQGLRLIYYSQIVNDFQKGDIAEGYSVSREKKESFPLTVTSAQKNPTAFYLCASSIKLPGTGIYGYTFGSGTRLTVV.

The table lists this clonotype with many counts. CDR3 DNA sequence: TGCGCCACCGCGGTGGACGACCCTACCTCCTACGAGCAGTACTTC. This gives the protein CATAVDDPTSYEQYF. V gene TRBV5-1 combines with J gene TRBJ2-7, with unresolved D. CDR3 size: 15 residues. With 9 bases removed from V and 0 bases from J, the gap between germline ends came to 19 bases. Per the germline V gene, CDR1 is SGHRS and CDR2 is YFSETQ. Filled out from reference TRBV5-1 and TRBJ2-7, the complete variable domain reads KAGVTQTPRYLIKTRGQQVTLSCSPISGHRSVSWYQQTPGQGLQFLFEYFSETQRNKGNFPGRFSGRQFSNSRSEMNVSTLELGDSALYLCATAVDDPTSYEQYFGPGTRLTVT.

This clonotype was seen ten or more times. The genes are TRBV30 and TRBJ2-7; 7 bases fit TRBD1. There are 13 residues in the CDR3. Germline V lookup: CDR1 GTSNPN, CDR2 SVGIG (reference sequence). Trimming at V came to 0 bases and at J to 1 base, leaving 0 bases not matched to a gene. CDR3 protein: CAWSVGQSYEQYF. The CDR3 nucleotides are TGTGCCTGGAGTGTGGGACAGTCCTACGAGCAGTACTTC.

This clonotype has a count of ten or more. This rearrangement joins TRBV20-1 to TRBJ2-5; TRBD1 matches at 8 bases. Germline loops: CDR1 DFQATT, CDR2 SNEGSKA (reference sequence). The CDR3 has 13 amino acids. V lost 5 bases to trimming and J lost 5 bases; unmatched junction nucleotides: 7. The CDR3 DNA follows: TGCAGTGCTCCCGGGACAGGTTTTGAGACCCAGTACTTC. Its translation is CSAPGTGFETQYF.

The sample holds many counts of this clonotype. The V call is TRBV11-2, the J call TRBJ2-5; 11 bases match TRBD2. Trimming cost V 0 bases and J 4 bases; bases outside gene matches: 7. Germline CDR1 SGHAT, CDR2 FQNNGV. The CDR3 is 17 amino acids. The CDR3 DNA follows: TGTGCCAGCAGCTTAGAGGAGCTAGCGGGGGGTCGAGAGACCCAGTACTTC. It specifies CASSLEELAGGRETQYF.

V and J are TRBV5-8 and TRBJ1-6, with D possibly matching TRBD1 (5 bases). Germline V CDR1 and CDR2: SGHTS, YDEGEE. V was cut by 1 base and J by 6 bases, with 14 bases left in between. This CDR3 region has 16 residues. CDR3 amino acids: CASSLWQGDFNSPLHF. For the CDR3, the DNA is TGTGCCAGCAGCTTGTGGCAGGGCGATTTTAATTCACCCCTCCACTTT.

The chain combines TRBV4-1 with TRBJ1-4; D unclear. V lost 0 bases and J 4 bases, leaving 6 bases between the germline ends. The CDR3 is 14 amino acids. From germline, CDR1 is MGHRA and CDR2 YSYEKL. The DNA for the CDR3 is TGCGCCAGCAGCCAAGAAGGCCTTAATGAAAAACTGTTTTTT. This codes for CASSQEGLNEKLFF.

This clonotype was detected ten times or more. The chain is built from TRBV12-3 or TRBV12-4 and TRBJ1-2; 8 bases are shared with TRBD1. V shed 5 bases and J 1 base; nucleotides not matched to a gene: 15. CDR3 length equals 18 residues. For the CDR3, the DNA is TGTGCCAGCAGTCCCACCCGGGACAGGAAACTCTTTAACTATGGCTACACCTTC. Protein: CASSPTRDRKLFNYGYTF.

Comments on this clonotype: With a much larger clone just one base away, this may be a read error. This chain links TRBV7-2 with TRBJ2-7, with 12 bases fitting TRBD1. This CDR3 is 15 amino acids long. Germline V CDR1 and CDR2: SGHTA, FQGNSA. Trimming removed 3 bases from V and 8 bases from J; junction bases left unmatched: 8. Here the CDR3 reads CASSLGQGAWLQQYF. The CDR3 DNA sequence: TGTGCCAGCAGCTTGGGACAGGGGGCCTGGCTCCAGCAGTACTTC.